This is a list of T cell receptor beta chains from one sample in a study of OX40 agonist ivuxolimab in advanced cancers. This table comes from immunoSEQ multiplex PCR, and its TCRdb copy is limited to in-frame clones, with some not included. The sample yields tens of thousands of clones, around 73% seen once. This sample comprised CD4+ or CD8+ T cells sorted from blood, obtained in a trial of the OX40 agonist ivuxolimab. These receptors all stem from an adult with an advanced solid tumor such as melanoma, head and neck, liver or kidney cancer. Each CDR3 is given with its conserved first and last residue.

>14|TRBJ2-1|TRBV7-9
CASSYGSSYNEQFF
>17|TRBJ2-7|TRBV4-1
CASSQVTGTLTPYEQYF
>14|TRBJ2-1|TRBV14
CASSQGLASHKQFF
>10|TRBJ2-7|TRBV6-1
CASSGYEQYF
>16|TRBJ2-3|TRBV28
CASLAIGTMSTDTQYF
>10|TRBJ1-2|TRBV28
CATQYYGYTF
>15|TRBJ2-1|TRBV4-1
CASSQGVGGVNEQFF
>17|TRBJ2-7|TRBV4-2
CASSQESAAGVLYEQYF
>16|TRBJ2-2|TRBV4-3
CASSQDRRGNTGELFF
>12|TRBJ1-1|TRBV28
CASTSGNTEAFF
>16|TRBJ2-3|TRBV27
CASSFRGRLITDTQYF
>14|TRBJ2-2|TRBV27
CASSLSKGPGELFF
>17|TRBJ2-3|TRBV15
CATSRPLVGVSTDTQYF
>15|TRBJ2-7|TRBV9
CASSPYSGVSYEQYF
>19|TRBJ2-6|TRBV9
CASSVQVAGDRSGANVLTF
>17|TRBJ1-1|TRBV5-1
CASSLAGVVSSRTEAFF
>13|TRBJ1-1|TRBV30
CAWRGQLNTEAFF
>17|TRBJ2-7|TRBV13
CASRPGTGAPYSYEQYF
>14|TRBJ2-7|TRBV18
CASSLDPGSYEQYF
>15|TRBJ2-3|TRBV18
CASSSGRGTTDTQYF
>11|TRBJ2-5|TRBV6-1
CASRGRETQYF
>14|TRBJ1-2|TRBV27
CASSSGGNLYRYTF
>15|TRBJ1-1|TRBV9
CASSVVSTGKTEAFF
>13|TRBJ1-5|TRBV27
CASTGQDHQPQHF
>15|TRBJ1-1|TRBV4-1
CASSQEGDRGTEAFF
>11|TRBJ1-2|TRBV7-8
CASGSPYGYTF
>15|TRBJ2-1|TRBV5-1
CASRTGTSPYNEQFF
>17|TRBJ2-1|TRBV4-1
CASSHPLSGSPNNEQFF
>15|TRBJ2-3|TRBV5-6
CASSLEGGQDDTQYF
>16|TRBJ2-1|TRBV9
CASSQWASGVDNEQFF
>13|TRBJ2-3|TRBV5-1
CASSQTATDTQYF
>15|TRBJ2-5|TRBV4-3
CASSLTPGNGETQYF
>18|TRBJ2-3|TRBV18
CASSPRAGTPGGTDTQYF
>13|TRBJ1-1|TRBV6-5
CASSYGRGPEAFF
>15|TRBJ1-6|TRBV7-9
CASSPPGPTNSPLHF
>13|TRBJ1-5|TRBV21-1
CASSKEANQPQHF
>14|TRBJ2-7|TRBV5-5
CASSAWDRGYEQYF
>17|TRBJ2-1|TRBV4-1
CASSQTNKGYPYNEQFF
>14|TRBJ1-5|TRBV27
CASSIGKYNQPQHF
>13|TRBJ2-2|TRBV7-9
CASSLGNTGELFF
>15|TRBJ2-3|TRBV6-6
CASSSTAGGGDTQYF